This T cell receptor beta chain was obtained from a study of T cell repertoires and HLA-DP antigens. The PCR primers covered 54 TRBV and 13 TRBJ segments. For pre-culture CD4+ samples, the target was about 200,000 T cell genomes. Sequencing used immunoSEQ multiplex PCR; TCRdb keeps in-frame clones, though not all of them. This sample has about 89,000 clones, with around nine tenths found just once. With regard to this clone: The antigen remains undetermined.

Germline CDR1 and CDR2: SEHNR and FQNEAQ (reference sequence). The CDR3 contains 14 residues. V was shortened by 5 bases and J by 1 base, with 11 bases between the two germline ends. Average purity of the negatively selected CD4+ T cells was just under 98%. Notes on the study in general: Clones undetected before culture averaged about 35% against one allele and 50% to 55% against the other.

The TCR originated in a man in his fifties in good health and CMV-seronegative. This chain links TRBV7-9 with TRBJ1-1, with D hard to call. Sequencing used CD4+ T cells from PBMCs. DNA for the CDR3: TGTGCCAGCAGCCCAACCATGAAGAACACTGAAGCTTTCTTT. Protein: CASSPTMKNTEAFF.